The clone carrying this T cell receptor (beta chain) occurred many times. Its antigen is not known. With the library built for alpha chains, this beta chain is off target and its frequency is not meaningful. Germline values: CDR1 DFQATT, CDR2 SNEGSKA (reference sequence). With 4 bases removed from V and 5 bases from J, the gap between germline ends came to 18 bases. This CDR3 spans 14 amino acids. These data come from a study of spatial heterogeneity in lung cancer. The study's findings and limits: Relative to follow-up, resection was when ubiquitous expanded tumor TCRs appeared more in blood.

Sample time point: sample taken at primary tumor resection. Unsorted tumor, nontumor lung tissue or cryopreserved PBMC supplied the whole RNA. Every cDNA TCR molecule received its own unique molecular identifier. MiXCR was run by TCRdb on the 5' RACE reads, yielding one entry per CDR3 protein. This table has approximately 11,000 distinct CDR3 sequences, approximately 6.5% appearing once. Sequencing used PBMCs, obtained at surgery. This rearrangement joins TRBV20-1 to TRBJ2-7; weak D call: TRBD2 (6 bases). The receptor was derived from a male donor with early-stage non-small cell lung cancer. The CDR3 nucleotides are TGCAGTGCTACTTTGGAGGGGTTCATGAACGAGCAGTACTTC. Amino acids: CSATLEGFMNEQYF.